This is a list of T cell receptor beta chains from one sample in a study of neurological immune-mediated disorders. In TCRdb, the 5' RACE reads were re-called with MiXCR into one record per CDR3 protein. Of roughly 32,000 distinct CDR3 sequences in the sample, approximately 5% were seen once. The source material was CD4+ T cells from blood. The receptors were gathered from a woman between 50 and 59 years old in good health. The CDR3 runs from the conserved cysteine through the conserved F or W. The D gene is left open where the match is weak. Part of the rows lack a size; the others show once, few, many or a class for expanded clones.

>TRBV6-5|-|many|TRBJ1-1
CASSRPGVTEAFF
TGTGCCAGCAGTCGACCAGGGGTCACTGAAGCTTTCTTT
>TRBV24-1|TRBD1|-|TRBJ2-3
CATSDLGTGGTDTQYF
TGTGCCACCAGTGATCTTGGGACAGGGGGCACAGATACGCAGTATTTT
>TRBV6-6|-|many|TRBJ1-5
CASSPRGGSNQPQHF
TGTGCCAGCAGTCCCCGCGGTGGTAGCAATCAGCCCCAGCATTTT
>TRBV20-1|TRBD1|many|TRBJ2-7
CSAGPGTGRYEQYF
TGCAGTGCTGGACCCGGGACAGGGCGGTACGAGCAGTACTTC
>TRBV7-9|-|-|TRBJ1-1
CASSAQRQMNTEAFF
TGTGCCAGCAGCGCACAGAGACAGATGAACACTGAAGCTTTCTTT
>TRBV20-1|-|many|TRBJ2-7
CSARRLGGYEQYF
TGCAGTGCTAGGAGGTTGGGGGGCTACGAGCAGTACTTC
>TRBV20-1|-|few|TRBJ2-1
CSAPTPGRKRREQFF
TGCAGTGCCCCGACTCCGGGACGAAAAAGAAGGGAGCAGTTCTTC
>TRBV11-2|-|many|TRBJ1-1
CASSLESGANAEAFF
TGTGCCAGCAGCTTAGAGTCCGGGGCGAACGCTGAAGCTTTCTTT
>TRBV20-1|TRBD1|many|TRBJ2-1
CSASTGFEQFF
TGCAGTGCCTCGACAGGGTTTGAGCAGTTCTTC
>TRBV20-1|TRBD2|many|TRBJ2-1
CSGRGDNEQFF
TGCAGTGGGCGGGGGGACAATGAGCAGTTCTTC
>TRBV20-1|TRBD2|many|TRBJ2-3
CSASSPGTSGTDTQYF
TGCAGTGCTAGTTCTCCCGGGACTAGCGGAACAGATACGCAGTATTTT
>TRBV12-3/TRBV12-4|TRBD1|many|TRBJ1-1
CASTRGGTGNTEAFF
TGTGCCAGCACCAGGGGGGGGACGGGGAACACTGAAGCTTTCTTT
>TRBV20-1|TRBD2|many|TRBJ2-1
CSARTSGSVRRYEQFF
TGCAGTGCTAGAACTAGCGGGAGTGTCAGGAGGTATGAGCAGTTCTTC
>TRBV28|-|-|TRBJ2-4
CASSLTGQGKNIQYF
TGTGCCAGCAGTTTGACGGGGCAAGGCAAAAACATTCAGTACTTC
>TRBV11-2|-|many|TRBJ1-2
CASSLEPGPTGGYTF
TGTGCCAGCAGCTTAGAGCCGGGCCCGACGGGTGGCTACACCTTC
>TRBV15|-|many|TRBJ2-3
CATSLNLDHRKDTQYF
TGTGCCACCAGCCTGAACCTGGACCACCGGAAAGATACGCAGTATTTT
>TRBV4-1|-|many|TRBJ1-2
CASSQDRWGANGLYGYTF
TGCGCCAGCAGCCAAGATCGGTGGGGGGCGAATGGGCTATATGGCTACACCTTC
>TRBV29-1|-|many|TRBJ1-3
CSVNLQDSGNTIYF
TGCAGCGTCAACCTACAGGACTCTGGAAACACCATATATTTT
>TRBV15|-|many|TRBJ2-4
CATSEVSGDAKNIQYF
TGTGCCACCAGCGAGGTGTCGGGGGACGCCAAAAACATTCAGTACTTC
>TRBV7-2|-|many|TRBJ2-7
CASSLGGGSYEQYF
TGTGCCAGCAGCTTAGGTGGGGGGTCCTACGAGCAGTACTTC
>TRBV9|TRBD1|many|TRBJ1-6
CASSRQGSNSPLHF
TGTGCCAGCAGCCGACAGGGATCAAATTCACCCCTCCACTTT
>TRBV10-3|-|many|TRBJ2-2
CAISDGQGKTGELFF
TGTGCCATCAGTGACGGGCAGGGGAAGACCGGGGAGCTGTTTTTT
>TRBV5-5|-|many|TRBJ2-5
CASSLRATQYF
TGTGCCAGCAGCTTGAGGGCGACCCAGTACTTC
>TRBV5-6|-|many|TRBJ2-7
CASSPNDNPREYEQYF
TGTGCCAGCAGCCCGAACGACAACCCTAGGGAGTACGAGCAGTACTTC
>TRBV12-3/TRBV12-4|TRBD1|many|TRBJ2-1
CASSWGTGSNEQFF
TGTGCCAGCAGTTGGGGGACAGGCTCCAATGAGCAGTTCTTC
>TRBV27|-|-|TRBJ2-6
CASSLGAAANVLTF
TGTGCCAGCAGTTTGGGGGCTGCGGCCAACGTCCTGACTTTC
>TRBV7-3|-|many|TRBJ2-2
CASSFTVNTGELFF
TGTGCCAGCAGCTTTACGGTGAACACCGGGGAGCTGTTTTTT
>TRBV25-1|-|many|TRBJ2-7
CASTLSLDPSYEQYF
TGTGCCAGCACCCTGAGCCTGGACCCCTCCTACGAGCAGTACTTC
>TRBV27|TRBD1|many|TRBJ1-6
CASSSWDRGNSPLHF
TGTGCCAGCAGTTCATGGGACAGGGGTAATTCACCCCTCCACTTT
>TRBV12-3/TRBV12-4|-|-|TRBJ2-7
CASRGMGTYEQYF
TGTGCCAGCAGAGGAATGGGTACCTACGAGCAGTACTTC
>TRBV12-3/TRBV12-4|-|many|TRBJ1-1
CASTPMAEAFF
TGTGCCAGCACTCCCATGGCTGAAGCTTTCTTT
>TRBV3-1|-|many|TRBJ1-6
CASSQGTFLSYNSPLHF
TGTGCCAGCAGCCAAGGGACGTTCCTCTCCTATAATTCACCCCTCCACTTT
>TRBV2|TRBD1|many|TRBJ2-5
CASRGQGRQETQYF
TGTGCCAGCCGTGGACAGGGCAGGCAAGAGACCCAGTACTTC
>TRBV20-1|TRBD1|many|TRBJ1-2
CSARDPGGQGQGRANYGYTF
TGCAGTGCTAGAGACCCCGGAGGACAGGGGCAGGGCAGGGCTAACTATGGCTACACCTTC
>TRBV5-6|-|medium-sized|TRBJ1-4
CASSPSRTEKLFF
TGTGCCAGCAGCCCGAGTCGGACTGAAAAACTGTTTTTT